The 5 T cell receptor beta chains in this list originate from one sample, sequenced in a study of blood T cells in healthy people across ages. Through a sample-barcoded 5' primer and a J-beta primer mix, a second PCR was run for roughly 7 to 11 cycles. TCRdb reprocessed the 5' RACE reads with MiXCR, giving one entry per CDR3 protein. The sample has over 1.5 million distinct CDR3 sequences, around half seen once. The sample consisted of blood. These receptors were obtained from a woman aged 40 to 50 in good health.

The chain employs TRBV18 and TRBJ2-1; 8 bases line up with TRBD2. The germline V gene encodes CDR1 KGHSH and CDR2 LQKENI. The CDR3 contains 15 residues. V dropped 5 bases and J dropped 6; count of bases not matched to a gene: 9. The DNA for the CDR3 is TGTGCCAGCTCATCCCGGGGGGGCCAAGGCAATGAGCAGTTCTTC. It translates to CASSSRGGQGNEQFF. The entire variable domain, with the rest obtained from reference TRBV18 and TRBJ2-1, is as follows: NAGVMQNPRHLVRRRGQEARLRCSPMKGHSHVYWYRQLPEEGLKFMVYLQKENIIDESGMPKERFSAEFPKEGPSILRIQQVVRGDSAAYFCASSSRGGQGNEQFFGPGTRLTVL.

This clonotype was seen more than once but under ten times. The chain employs TRBV13 and TRBJ2-1, with 8 bases aligning to TRBD2. The CDR3 runs 16 residues. Germline V gene lookup returns CDR1 PRHDT and CDR2 FYEKMQ (reference sequence). J was trimmed by 12 bases and V by 0 bases; bases with no gene match: 13. As DNA, the CDR3 is TGTGCCAGCAGCTTAGGAGCCGGGACTAGTGATTCGGCGCAGTTCTTC. Amino acids: CASSLGAGTSDSAQFF.

This chain joins TRBV18 and TRBJ1-1, with 7 positions matching TRBD1. Germline CDR1 is KGHSH and CDR2 is LQKENI. The CDR3 totals 16 residues. Germline trimming cut 6 bases from V and 0 bases from J; bases unmatched to any gene: 10. In DNA, the CDR3 is TGTGCCAGCTCCCGGGTCGGGGACAGCATGAACACTGAAGCTTTCTTT. Its protein product is CASSRVGDSMNTEAFF.

This clonotype has only a few counts. V and J are TRBV7-2 and TRBJ2-7; 9 bases are a match to TRBD1. The CDR3 totals 17 residues. Trimming at V came to 2 bases and at J to 0 bases, leaving 8 bases not matched to a gene. Germline CDR1 is SGHTA and CDR2 is FQGNSA. This CDR3 is CASSLKGQGSYSYEQYF. In nucleotides, the CDR3 is TGTGCCAGCAGCTTAAAAGGACAGGGGTCATACTCCTACGAGCAGTACTTC.

J is TRBJ2-1 and V is TRBV4-2; 10 nucleotides match TRBD2. Germline CDR1 reads LGHNA; CDR2 reads YNFKEQ. Trimming removed 0 bases from V and 10 bases from J; junction bases left unmatched: 9. The CDR3 runs 16 residues. The CDR3 DNA is TGTGCCAGCAGCCAAGATATTCTAGCGGGGGTACGGGAGCAGTTCTTC. Residues: CASSQDILAGVREQFF.